There are many counts of the clone carrying this T cell receptor (beta chain). As yet, its antigen is unknown. The data originate from a study of CD8 T cells in ankylosing spondylitis. TCRdb redid the calling of the 5' RACE reads with MiXCR, one entry per CDR3 protein. The sample yields 210,000 or so distinct CDR3 sequences, approximately 7.6% seen once. General study results and limits: What seemed typical of ankylosing spondylitis blood was a TCR beta motif built from roughly eight highly homologous variants.

V lost 3 bases, J lost 2 bases, and 10 bases lay in between. Germline values: CDR1 MNHEY, CDR2 SMNVEV (reference sequence). The CDR3 contains 14 residues. The sequence came from a female donor with ankylosing spondylitis or in good health (not recorded which). The rearrangement joins TRBV27 to TRBJ2-5, with a weak D call TRBD1 (6 bases). The sample taken for sequencing was blood, either unsorted or a sorted T cell fraction (not recorded which). The CDR3 nucleotides read TGTGCCAGCAGTTTGACAGGCGATCAAGAGACCCAGTACTTC. This encodes CASSLTGDQETQYF.